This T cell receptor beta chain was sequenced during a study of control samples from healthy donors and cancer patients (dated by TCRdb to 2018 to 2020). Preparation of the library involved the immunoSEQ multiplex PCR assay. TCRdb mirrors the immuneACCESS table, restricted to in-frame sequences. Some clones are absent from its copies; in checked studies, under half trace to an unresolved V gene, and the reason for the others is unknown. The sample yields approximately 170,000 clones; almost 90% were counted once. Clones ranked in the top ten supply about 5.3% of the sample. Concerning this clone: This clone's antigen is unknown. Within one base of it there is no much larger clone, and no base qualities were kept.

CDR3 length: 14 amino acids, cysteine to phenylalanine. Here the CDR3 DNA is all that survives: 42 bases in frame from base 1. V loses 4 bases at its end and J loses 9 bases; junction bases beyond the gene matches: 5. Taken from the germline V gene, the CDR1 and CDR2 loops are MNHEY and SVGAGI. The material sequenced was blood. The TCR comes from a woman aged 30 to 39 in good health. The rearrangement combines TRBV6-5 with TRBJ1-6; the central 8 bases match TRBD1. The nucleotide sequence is TGTGCCAGCAGTTTGGGACAGGTTGGTTCACCCCTCCACTTT. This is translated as CASSLGQVGSPLHF.